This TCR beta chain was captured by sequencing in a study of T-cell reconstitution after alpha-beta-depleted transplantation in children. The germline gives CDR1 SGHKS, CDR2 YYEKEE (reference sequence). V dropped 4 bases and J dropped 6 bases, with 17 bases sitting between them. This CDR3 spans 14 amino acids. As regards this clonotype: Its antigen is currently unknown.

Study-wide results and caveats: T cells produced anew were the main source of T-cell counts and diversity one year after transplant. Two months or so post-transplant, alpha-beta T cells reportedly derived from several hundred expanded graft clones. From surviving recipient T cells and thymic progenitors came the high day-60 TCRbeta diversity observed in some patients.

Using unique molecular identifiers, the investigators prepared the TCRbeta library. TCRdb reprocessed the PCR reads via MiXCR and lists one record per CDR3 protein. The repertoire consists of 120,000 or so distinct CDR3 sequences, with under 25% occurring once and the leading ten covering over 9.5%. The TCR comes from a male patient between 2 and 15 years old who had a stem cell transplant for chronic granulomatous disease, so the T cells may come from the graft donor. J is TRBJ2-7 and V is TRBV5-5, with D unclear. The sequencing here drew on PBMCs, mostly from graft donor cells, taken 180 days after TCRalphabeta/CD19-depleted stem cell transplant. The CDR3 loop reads CASSLEPRDGEQYF. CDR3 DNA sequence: TGTGCCAGCAGCCTAGAGCCAAGGGATGGCGAGCAGTACTTC.